This TCR beta chain was sequenced during a study of patients and donors after allogeneic stem cell transplantation. The sample holds a few counts of this clonotype. TCRdb passed the RT-PCR reads through MiXCR, listing each CDR3 protein once. The sample records over 350,000 distinct CDR3 sequences, about a sixth being singletons. Germline CDR1 MNHEY, CDR2 SMNVEV (reference sequence). The CDR3 has 15 residues. Unmatched junction bases numbered 6, after V lost 2 bases and J lost 5 bases. Material: blood, either unsorted or a sorted T cell fraction (not recorded which). This chain uses TRBV27 with TRBJ1-1; 9 positions agree with TRBD1. This receptor was taken from a human donor who was either an allogeneic HSCT recipient or a stem cell or donor lymphocyte infusion donor (not recorded which). It is not recorded whose cells these are; they may come from a transplant donor. CDR3 nucleotide sequence: TGTGCCAGCAGTTTACAGGGACAGGGTGGAACTGAAGCTTTCTTT. Protein sequence: CASSLQGQGGTEAFF.